The clone carrying this T cell receptor (beta chain) has more than one count but fewer than ten. Clinical histories supplied by participants themselves formed the basis of cohort assignment. The sample belongs to a study of blood T cell repertoires in COVID-19. The overall study: PBMCs, B-cell-depleted T cells, or T cells provided the cDNA or gDNA that made up the material.

Trimming pared 3 bases from V and 3 bases from J, leaving 11 bases between. Germline V gives CDR1 WSHSY, CDR2 SAAADI. The CDR3 is made up of 14 amino acids. In the study's own analysis: Cell counts per sample came from amplifying reference gene primers. The protocol was immunoSEQ multiplex PCR, while the TCRdb copy is restricted to in-frame clones and leaves out a portion. The DNA was the basis for D and trimming; V, J and clone size are from that table. The data hold approximately 220,000 clones, with just under 90% observed a single time. What was sequenced was PBMCs or T cells enriched from blood (not recorded which). This clonotype was obtained from a woman between 25 and 40 years old with acute COVID-19. The chain couples TRBV10-2 to TRBJ1-1; D gene ambiguous. The CDR3 sequence is CASSDRWEDTEAFF. The CDR3 DNA reads as TGCGCCAGCAGTGACAGGTGGGAGGACACTGAAGCTTTCTTT.